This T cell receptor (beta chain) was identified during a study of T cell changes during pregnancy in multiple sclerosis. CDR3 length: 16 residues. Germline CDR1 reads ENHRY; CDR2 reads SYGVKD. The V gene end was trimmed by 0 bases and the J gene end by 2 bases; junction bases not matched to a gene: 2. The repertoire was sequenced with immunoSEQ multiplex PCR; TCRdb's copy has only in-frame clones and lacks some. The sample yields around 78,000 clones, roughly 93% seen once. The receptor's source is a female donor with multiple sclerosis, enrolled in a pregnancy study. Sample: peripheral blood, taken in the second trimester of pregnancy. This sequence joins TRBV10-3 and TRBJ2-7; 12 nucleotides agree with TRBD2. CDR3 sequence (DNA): TGTGCCATCAGTGAGTCCGGACTAGCGGGGACCTACGAGCAGTACTTC. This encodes CAISESGLAGTYEQYF.